This T cell receptor beta chain was retrieved from a study of blood T cell repertoires in COVID-19 (dated by TCRdb to the early 2020s). Study-level background: Samples from collaborators originated in the United States, Italy and Spain and spanned both the acute and convalescent phases of COVID-19. The repertoires were released in a freely available public database intended as a resource for research on the immune response to SARS-CoV-2. Deeply sampled blood TCRbeta repertoires from subjects exposed to, actively infected with, or recovered from COVID-19 were included in the dataset. The prospective study material was composed of cDNA or gDNA derived from T cells, B-cell-depleted T cells, or PBMCs. Where available, HLA class I and class II types were taken from metadata supplied by the sample provider and were not determined by assay-based typing. The samples were drawn from the first 160 participants of the ongoing ImmuneRACE study and from 1,200 or so subjects provided by 6 global collaborators. The sample metadata nearly always contained a de-identified subject ID, COVID-19 status, age in years and sex.

The study at large found these results: The amount of clinical and demographic metadata varied by source and participant and was provided uncurated.

TCRbeta CDR3 regions were amplified from genomic DNA by means of the immunoSEQ Assay, a bias-controlled multiplex PCR. The paper's data handling went like this. The number of nucleated cells in each sample was estimated by amplification of reference gene primers within the assay. To quantify the absolute abundance of each unique TCRbeta CDR3 rearrangement, sequence reads were collapsed and filtered. For each sample, productive Simpson clonality was calculated as the square root of Simpson's diversity index over productive rearrangements. TCRdb re-hosts the immuneACCESS table, in-frame sequences only. Its copies lack some clones; in the studies checked, an unresolved V gene accounts for under half of them, and the cause for the rest is not known. That table furnishes V, J and clone size, whereas the DNA furnished D and trimming. This sample holds 89,000 or so clones; around 85% were observed only once. The top ten hold 35% to 40% of the sample.

A word on this clone: The antigen it recognizes is unknown. There are no base qualities to consult, and no much larger clone falls within one base.

Collaborating institutions collected whole blood in K2EDTA tubes following their own protocols. For TCRbeta analysis, collaborator samples were shipped as frozen whole blood, as isolated PBMCs, or as DNA extracted from either sample type. V sheds 1 base and J sheds 3 bases, leaving 16 bases between their ends. The CDR3, cysteine through phenylalanine, is 16 amino acids long. Of all the DNA, just the CDR3 is kept, 48 bases in frame from base 1. The germline V gene encodes CDR1 LNHNV and CDR2 YYDKDF (reference sequence). The sample taken for sequencing was peripheral blood. Rearrangement joined TRBV15 to TRBJ2-7; the D segment could be TRBD2, given 6 matching bases. The TCR was taken from a man of 80 years or more with acute or convalescent COVID-19. The encoded CDR3 is CATSRVNPGVFYEQYF. The DNA reads as follows: TGTGCCACCAGCAGAGTAAACCCGGGAGTTTTCTACGAGCAGTACTTC.